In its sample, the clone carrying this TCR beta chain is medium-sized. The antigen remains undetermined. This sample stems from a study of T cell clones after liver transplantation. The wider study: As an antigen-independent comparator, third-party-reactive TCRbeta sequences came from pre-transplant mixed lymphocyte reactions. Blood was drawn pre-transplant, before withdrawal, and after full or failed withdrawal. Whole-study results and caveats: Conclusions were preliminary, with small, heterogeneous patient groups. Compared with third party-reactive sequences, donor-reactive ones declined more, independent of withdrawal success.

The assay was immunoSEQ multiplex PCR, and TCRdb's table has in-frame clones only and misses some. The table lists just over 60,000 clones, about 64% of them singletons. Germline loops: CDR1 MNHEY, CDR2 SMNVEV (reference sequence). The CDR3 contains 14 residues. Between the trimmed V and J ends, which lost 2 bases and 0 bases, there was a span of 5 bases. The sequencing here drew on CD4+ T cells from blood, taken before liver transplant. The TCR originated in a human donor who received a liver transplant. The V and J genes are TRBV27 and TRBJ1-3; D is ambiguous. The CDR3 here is CASSLTVSGNTIYF. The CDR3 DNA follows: TGTGCCAGCAGTTTAACAGTCTCTGGAAACACCATATATTTT.